Below are 9 T cell receptor beta chains sequenced from a single sample in a study of regulatory T cells in long-lasting Graves disease. Combining iRepertoire HTBI primers with Arm-PCR of CDR3 regions, the authors built TCR beta libraries. Each CDR3 protein is one row after TCRdb ran MiXCR on the multiplex PCR reads. The sample includes 450,000 to 500,000 distinct CDR3 sequences, 15% to 20% of them seen just once. Regarding time point: newly diagnosed GD, antithyroid drugs for less than 3 months. From PBMCs, RNA was extracted and then used to make the TCR library. The same sample was also studied in work on T cells in Graves' hyperthyroidism and ophthalmopathy.

Here the sequenced sample was peripheral blood mononuclear cells (PBMCs), taken at new diagnosis, from a patient treated with antithyroid drugs. These receptors all stem from a middle-aged man with Graves disease.

This CDR3 reads CASSYGTREAFF. The CDR3 DNA sequence: TGTGCCAGCAGCTATGGGACAAGAGAAGCTTTCTTT. The chain employs TRBV5-4 and TRBJ1-1; maybe TRBD1 (6 bases). Trimming stripped 3 bases from V and 8 bases from J, with 11 bases between. From germline, CDR1 is SGHNT and CDR2 YYREEE (reference sequence). The CDR3 runs 12 residues.

This CDR3 reads CASSPVAGPRSGGYTF. Here the CDR3 DNA reads TGTGCCAGCAGCCCTGTTGCGGGGCCGCGGTCGGGTGGCTACACCTTC. The V and J genes are TRBV6-1 and TRBJ1-2; tentatively, D is TRBD1 (5 bases). There are 16 residues in the CDR3. The V gene lost 6 bases and the J gene lost 7 bases, with 24 bases spanning the gap. From germline, CDR1 is MNHNS and CDR2 SASEGT.

This clonotype has a count of ten or more. The CDR3 DNA reads TGTGCCAGCAGCCGGGGGCAGTTGGGCAATCAGCCCCAGCATTTT. Its translation: CASSRGQLGNQPQHF. This chain connects TRBV5-6 to TRBJ1-5; perhaps TRBD1 as D (6 bases). The CDR3 sequence is 15 residues long. The germline CDR1 and CDR2 sequences are SGHDT and YYEEEE. V was clipped by 4 bases and J by 2 bases, with 13 bases between them.

This clonotype has a count of ten or more. J is TRBJ2-5 and V is TRBV20-1, with 11 bases identical to TRBD1. Looked up from germline, CDR1 is DFQATT and CDR2 is SNEGSKA (reference sequence). The CDR3 runs 13 residues. Trimming at V came to 5 bases and at J to 5 bases, leaving 4 bases not matched to a gene. The DNA for the CDR3 is TGCAGTGCTGGGACAGGGGGTCTGGAGACCCAGTACTTC. The encoded protein is CSAGTGGLETQYF.

V usage is TRBV19 and J usage is TRBJ2-1; the D is unclear. The V gene's germline CDR1 is LNHDA and CDR2 SQIVND (reference sequence). V was trimmed by 4 bases and J by 2 bases, leaving 6 bases between them. The CDR3 sequence is 13 residues long. DNA of the CDR3: TGTGCCAGTAGTACCAACCCCTACAATGAGCAGTTCTTC. Translation: CASSTNPYNEQFF.

This clonotype was detected many times. This chain links TRBV28 with TRBJ1-2, with a tentative D call TRBD1 (5 bases). This CDR3 spans 13 amino acids. The ends were cut back, 8 bases at V and 0 bases at J, with 10 bases in the middle. In germline, CDR1 is MDHEN, CDR2 SYDVKM. CDR3 protein: CASWQTANYGYTF. CDR3 DNA sequence: TGTGCCAGCTGGCAGACAGCTAACTATGGCTACACCTTC.

This clonotype was counted ten times or more. J is TRBJ2-2 and V is TRBV3-1; D remains ambiguous. The V gene lost 8 bases and the J gene lost 0 bases, with 7 bases spanning the gap. CDR3 length equals 13 residues. Germline V gene data show CDR1 as LGHDT and CDR2 as YNNKEL (reference sequence). The CDR3 loop is CASGIANTGELFF. The CDR3 nucleotides read TGTGCCAGCGGGATCGCGAACACCGGGGAGCTGTTTTTT.

A few counts support this clonotype. The chain carries TRBV10-1 and TRBJ2-2; tentatively, D is TRBD1 (6 bases). Germline CDR1 is WNHNN and CDR2 is SYGVQD (reference sequence). Trimming shortened V by 3 bases and J by 1 base, and 15 bases separated the two germline ends. The CDR3 loop spans 17 amino acids. The chain's CDR3 is CASSDRSWTENTGELFF. CDR3 sequence (DNA): TGCGCCAGCAGTGATCGTTCTTGGACAGAGAACACCGGGGAGCTGTTTTTT.

The sample holds a few counts of this clonotype. This chain joins TRBV6-1 and TRBJ2-1, with no clear D. CDR1 MNHNS and CDR2 SASEGT come from the germline V gene. The CDR3 is 12 residues long. V was clipped by 8 bases and J by 7 bases, with 12 bases between them. The CDR3 loop is CASGEARNEQFF. CDR3 bases: TGTGCCAGCGGGGAAGCGCGAAATGAGCAGTTCTTC.